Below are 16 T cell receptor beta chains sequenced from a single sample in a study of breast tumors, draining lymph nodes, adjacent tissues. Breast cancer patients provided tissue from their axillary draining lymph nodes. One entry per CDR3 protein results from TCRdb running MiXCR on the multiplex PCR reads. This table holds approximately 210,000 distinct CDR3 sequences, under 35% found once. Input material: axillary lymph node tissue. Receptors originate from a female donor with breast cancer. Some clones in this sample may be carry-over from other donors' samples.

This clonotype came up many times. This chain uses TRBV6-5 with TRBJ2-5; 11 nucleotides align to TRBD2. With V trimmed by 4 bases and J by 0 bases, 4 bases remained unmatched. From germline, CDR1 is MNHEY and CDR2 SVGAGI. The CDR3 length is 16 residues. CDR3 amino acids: CASSSSLAGDQETQYF. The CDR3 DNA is TGTGCCAGCAGTTCCTCACTAGCGGGAGACCAAGAGACCCAGTACTTC.

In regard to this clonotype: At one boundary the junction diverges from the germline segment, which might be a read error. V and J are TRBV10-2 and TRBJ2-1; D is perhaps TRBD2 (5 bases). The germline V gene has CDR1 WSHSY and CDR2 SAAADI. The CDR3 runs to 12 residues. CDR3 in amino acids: CASSEGGGEQFF. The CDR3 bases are TGCGCCAGCAGTGAGGGAGGAGGTGAGCAATTCTTC.

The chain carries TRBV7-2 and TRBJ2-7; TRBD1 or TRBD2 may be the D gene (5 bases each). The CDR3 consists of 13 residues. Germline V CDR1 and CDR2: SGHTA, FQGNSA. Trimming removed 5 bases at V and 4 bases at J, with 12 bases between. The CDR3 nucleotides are TGTGCCAGCAGCGTACCCGGGGCGTACGAGCAGTACTTC. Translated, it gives CASSVPGAYEQYF.

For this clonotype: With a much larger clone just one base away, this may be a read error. The CDR3 DNA reads as TGCGCCAGCAGCTCCGGGACTAGCGGGAGGGCCTTCACAGATCCGCAGTATTTT. It codes for CASSSGTSGRAFTDPQYF. The chain has TRBV5-1 and TRBJ2-3, with TRBD2 identical over 16 bases. CDR1 and CDR2 from the germline V gene are SGHRS and YFSETQ. The CDR3 length is 18 residues.

The CDR3 sequence is CSTAGGWETQYF. CDR3 DNA: TGCAGCACCGCGGGAGGATGGGAGACCCAGTACTTC. The rearrangement joins TRBV20-1 to TRBJ2-5; TRBD2 matches at 8 bases. Germline V gene lookup returns CDR1 DFQATT and CDR2 SNEGSKA (reference sequence). The CDR3 sequence is 12 residues long.

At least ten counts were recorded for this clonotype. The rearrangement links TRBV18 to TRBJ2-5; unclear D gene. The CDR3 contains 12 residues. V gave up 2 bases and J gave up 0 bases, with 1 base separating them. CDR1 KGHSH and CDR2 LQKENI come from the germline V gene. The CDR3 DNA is TGTGCCAGCTCACCAGACCAAGAGACCCAGTACTTC. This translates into CASSPDQETQYF.

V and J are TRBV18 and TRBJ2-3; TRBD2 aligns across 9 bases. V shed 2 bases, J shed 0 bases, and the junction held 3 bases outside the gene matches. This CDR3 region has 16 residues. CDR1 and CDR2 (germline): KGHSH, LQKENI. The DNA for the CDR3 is TGTGCCAGCTCACCAGCTAGCGGGACTAGCACAGATACGCAGTATTTT. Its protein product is CASSPASGTSTDTQYF. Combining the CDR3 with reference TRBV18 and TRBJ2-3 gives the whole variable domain NAGVMQNPRHLVRRRGQEARLRCSPMKGHSHVYWYRQLPEEGLKFMVYLQKENIIDESGMPKERFSAEFPKEGPSILRIQQVVRGDSAAYFCASSPASGTSTDTQYFGPGTRLTVL.

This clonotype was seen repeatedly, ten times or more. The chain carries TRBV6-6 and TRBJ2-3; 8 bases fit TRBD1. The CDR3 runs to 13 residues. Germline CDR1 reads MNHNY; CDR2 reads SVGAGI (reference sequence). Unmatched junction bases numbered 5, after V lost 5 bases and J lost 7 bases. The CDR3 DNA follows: TGTGCCAGCAGTCTCAGGGGGCTTCATACGCAGTATTTT. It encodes CASSLRGLHTQYF.

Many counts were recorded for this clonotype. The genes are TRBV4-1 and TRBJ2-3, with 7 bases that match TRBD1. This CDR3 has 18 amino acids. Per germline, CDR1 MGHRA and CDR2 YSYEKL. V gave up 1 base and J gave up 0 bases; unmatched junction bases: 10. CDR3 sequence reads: CASSQAWDRLGSTDTQYF. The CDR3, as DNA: TGCGCCAGCAGCCAAGCCTGGGACAGACTGGGTAGCACAGATACGCAGTATTTT.

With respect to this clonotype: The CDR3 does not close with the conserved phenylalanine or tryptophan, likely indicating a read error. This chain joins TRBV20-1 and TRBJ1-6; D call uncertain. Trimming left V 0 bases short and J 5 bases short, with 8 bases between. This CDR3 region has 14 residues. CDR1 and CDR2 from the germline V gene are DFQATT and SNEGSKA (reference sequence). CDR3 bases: TGCAGTGCTAGAGATTCCAAAAATAATTCACCCCTCCACGTT. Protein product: CSARDSKNNSPLHV.

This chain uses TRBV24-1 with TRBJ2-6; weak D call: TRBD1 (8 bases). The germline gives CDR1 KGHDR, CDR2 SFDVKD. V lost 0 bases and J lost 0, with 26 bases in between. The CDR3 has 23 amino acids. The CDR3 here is CATSDLLAGGNGGGSSGANVLTF. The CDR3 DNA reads TGTGCCACCAGTGATTTGTTGGCAGGGGGCAACGGCGGGGGCAGCTCTGGGGCCAACGTCCTGACTTTC.

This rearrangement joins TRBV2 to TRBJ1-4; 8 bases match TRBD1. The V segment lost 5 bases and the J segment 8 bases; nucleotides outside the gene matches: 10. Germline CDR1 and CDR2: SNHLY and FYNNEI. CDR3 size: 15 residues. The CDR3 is CASSPSTGEEEKLFF. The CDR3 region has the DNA TGTGCCAGCAGTCCCTCGACAGGGGAGGAGGAAAAACTGTTTTTT.

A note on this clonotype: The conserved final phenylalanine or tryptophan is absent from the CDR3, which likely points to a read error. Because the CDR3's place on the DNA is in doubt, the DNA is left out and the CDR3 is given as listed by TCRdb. The CDR3 spells CASSLFPTGGGGYPL. The chain recombines TRBV7-2 with TRBJ1-2; the table assigns TRBD1, which was not confirmed against the DNA. From its first to its last residue, the CDR3 has 15 amino acids. Germline-derived CDR1 and CDR2 are SGHTA and FQGNSA.

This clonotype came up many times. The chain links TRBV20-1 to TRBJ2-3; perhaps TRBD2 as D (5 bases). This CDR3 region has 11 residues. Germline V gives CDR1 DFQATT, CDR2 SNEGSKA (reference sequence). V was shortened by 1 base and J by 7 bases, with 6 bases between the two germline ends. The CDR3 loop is CSARGENTQYF. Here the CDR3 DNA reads TGCAGTGCTAGAGGGGAGAATACGCAGTATTTT.

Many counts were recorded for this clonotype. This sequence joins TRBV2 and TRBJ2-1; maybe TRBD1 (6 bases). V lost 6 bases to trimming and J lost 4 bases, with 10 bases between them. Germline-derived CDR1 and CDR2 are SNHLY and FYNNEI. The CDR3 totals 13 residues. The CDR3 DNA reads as TGTGCCAGCAGCTCGGACAGTTACAATGAGCAGTTCTTC. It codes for CASSSDSYNEQFF.

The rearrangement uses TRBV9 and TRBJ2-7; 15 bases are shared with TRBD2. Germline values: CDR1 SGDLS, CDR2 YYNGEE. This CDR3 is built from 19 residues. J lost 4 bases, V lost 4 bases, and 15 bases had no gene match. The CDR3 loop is CASSPVRTSGRASTYEQYF. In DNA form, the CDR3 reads TGTGCCAGCAGCCCAGTTAGGACTAGCGGGAGGGCCTCCACTTACGAGCAGTACTTC.